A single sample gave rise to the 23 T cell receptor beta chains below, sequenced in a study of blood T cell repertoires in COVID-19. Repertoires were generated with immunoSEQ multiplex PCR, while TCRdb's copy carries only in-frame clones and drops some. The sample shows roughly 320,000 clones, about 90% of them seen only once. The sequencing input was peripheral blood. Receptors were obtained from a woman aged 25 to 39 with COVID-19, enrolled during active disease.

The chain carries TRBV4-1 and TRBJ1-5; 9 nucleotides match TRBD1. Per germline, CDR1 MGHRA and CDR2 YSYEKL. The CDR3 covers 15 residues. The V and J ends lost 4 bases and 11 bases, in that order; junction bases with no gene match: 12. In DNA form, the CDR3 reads TGCGCCAGCAGCCCCGGGACAGGGATGCCAATGTCCCAGCATTTT. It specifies CASSPGTGMPMSQHF.

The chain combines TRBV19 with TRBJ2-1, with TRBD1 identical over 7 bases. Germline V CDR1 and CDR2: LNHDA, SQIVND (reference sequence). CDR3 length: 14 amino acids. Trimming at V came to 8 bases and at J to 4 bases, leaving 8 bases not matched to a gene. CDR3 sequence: CASSRDSLYNEQFF. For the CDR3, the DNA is TGTGCCAGTTCCCGGGACAGCCTATACAATGAGCAGTTCTTC.

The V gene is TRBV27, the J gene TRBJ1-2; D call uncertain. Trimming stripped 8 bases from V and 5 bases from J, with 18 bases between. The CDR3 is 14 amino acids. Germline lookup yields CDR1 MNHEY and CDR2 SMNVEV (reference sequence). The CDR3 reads CASAQSWAEYGYTF. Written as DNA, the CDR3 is TGTGCCAGCGCGCAGTCCTGGGCTGAATATGGCTACACCTTC.

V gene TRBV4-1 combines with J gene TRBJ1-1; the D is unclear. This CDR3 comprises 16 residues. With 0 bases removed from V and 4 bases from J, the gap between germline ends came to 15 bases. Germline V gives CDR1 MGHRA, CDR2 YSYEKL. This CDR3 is CASSQDGRASGTEAFF. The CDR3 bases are TGCGCCAGCAGCCAAGATGGGCGGGCAAGTGGCACTGAAGCTTTCTTT.

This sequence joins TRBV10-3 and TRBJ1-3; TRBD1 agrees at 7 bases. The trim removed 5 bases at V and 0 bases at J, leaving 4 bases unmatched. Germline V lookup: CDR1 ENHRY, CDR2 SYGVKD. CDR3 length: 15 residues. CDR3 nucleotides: TGTGCCATCAGTCTGGGACAGAGCTCTGGAAACACCATATATTTT. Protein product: CAISLGQSSGNTIYF.

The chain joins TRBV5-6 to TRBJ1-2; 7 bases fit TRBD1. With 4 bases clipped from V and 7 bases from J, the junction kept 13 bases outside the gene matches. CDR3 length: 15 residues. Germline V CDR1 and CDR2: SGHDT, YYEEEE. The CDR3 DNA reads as TGTGCCAGCAGCATCGCAGGGACAGTGATGAGTGGCTACACCTTC. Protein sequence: CASSIAGTVMSGYTF.

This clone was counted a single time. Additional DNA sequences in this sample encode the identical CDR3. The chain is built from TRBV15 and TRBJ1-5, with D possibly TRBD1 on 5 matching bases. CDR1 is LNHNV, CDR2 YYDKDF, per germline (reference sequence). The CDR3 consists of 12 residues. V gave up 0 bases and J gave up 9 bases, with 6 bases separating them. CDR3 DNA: TGTGCCACCAGCAGAGATAGGGGGCCCCAGCATTTT. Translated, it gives CATSRDRGPQHF.

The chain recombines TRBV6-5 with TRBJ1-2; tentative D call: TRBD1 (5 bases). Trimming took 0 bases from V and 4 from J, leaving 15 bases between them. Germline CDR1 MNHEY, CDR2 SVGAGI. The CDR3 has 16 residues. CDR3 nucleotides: TGTGCCAGCAGTTACTCCAGGGAAAGTTGGGTCTATGGCTACACCTTC. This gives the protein CASSYSRESWVYGYTF.

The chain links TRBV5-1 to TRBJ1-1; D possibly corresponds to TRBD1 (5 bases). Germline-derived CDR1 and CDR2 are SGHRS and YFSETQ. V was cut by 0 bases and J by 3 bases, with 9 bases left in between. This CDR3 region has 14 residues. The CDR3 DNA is TGCGCCAGCAGCTTGGCAGGGTTGTACACTGAAGCTTTCTTT. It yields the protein CASSLAGLYTEAFF.

CDR3 in DNA: TGTGCCAGCAGTGAAGCGGGAGCGGGGGGGTACAATGAGCAGTTCTTC. Residues: CASSEAGAGGYNEQFF. The chain is built from TRBV6-1 and TRBJ2-1; 10 bases line up with TRBD2. The CDR3 is 16 amino acids. Germline CDR1 reads MNHNS; CDR2 reads SASEGT. The V gene end was trimmed by 0 bases and the J gene end by 4 bases; junction bases not matched to a gene: 3.

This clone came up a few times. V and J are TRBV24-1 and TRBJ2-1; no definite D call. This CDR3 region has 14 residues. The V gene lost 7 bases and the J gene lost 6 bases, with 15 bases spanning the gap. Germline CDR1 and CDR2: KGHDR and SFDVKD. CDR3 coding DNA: TGTGCCACCAGCGATCTCGGCGGTTTCAATGAGCAGTTCTTC. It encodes CATSDLGGFNEQFF.

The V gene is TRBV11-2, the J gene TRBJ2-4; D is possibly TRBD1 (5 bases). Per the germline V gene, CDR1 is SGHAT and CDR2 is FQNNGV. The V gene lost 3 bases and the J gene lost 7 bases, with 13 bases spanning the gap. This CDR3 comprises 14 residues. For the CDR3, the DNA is TGTGCCAGCAGCTTCCAGTTCAAGGGGAACATTCAGTACTTC. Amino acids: CASSFQFKGNIQYF.

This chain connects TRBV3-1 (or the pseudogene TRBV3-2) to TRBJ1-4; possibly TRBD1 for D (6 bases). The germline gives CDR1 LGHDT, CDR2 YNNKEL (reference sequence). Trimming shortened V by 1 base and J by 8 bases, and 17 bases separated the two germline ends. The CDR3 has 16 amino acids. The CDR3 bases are TGTGCCAGCAGCCAAGCCCGGGGACATCATAAGGAAAAACTGTTTTTT. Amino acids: CASSQARGHHKEKLFF.

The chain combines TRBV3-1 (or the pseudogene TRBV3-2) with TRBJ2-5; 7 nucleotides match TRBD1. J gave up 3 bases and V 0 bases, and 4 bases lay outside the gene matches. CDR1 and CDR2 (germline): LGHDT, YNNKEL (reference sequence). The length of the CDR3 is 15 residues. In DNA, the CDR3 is TGTGCCAGCAGCCAAGATCAAGACAGGGAAGAGACCCAGTACTTC. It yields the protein CASSQDQDREETQYF.

CDR3 sequence reads: CATSDAGTGFAGELFF. The CDR3 DNA sequence: TGTGCCACCAGTGATGCCGGGACAGGGTTTGCCGGGGAGCTGTTTTTT. This rearrangement joins TRBV24-1 to TRBJ2-2, with 9 bases that match TRBD1. The junction had 7 bases not matched to a gene; V was cut back by 3 bases and J by 6 bases. The CDR3 covers 16 residues. Germline-derived CDR1 and CDR2 are KGHDR and SFDVKD.

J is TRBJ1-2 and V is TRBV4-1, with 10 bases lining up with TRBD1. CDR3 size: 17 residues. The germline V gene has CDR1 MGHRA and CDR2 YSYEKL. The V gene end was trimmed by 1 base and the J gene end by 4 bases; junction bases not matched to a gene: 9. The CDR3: CASSQGPGQGFSYGYTF. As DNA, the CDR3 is TGCGCCAGCAGCCAAGGCCCGGGACAGGGGTTCTCCTATGGCTACACCTTC.

The CDR3 protein is CASSLDGRNYGYTF. The DNA for the CDR3 is TGTGCCAGCAGCTTAGATGGCAGAAACTATGGCTACACCTTC. The chain couples TRBV13 to TRBJ1-2; D not certain. V shed 1 base and J shed 2 bases, with 8 bases lying between them. From germline, CDR1 is PRHDT and CDR2 FYEKMQ (reference sequence). The CDR3 is 14 amino acids.

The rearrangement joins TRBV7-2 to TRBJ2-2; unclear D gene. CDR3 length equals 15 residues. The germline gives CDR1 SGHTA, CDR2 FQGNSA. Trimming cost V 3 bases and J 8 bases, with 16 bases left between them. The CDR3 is CASSFGWLLGGELFF. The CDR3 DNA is TGTGCCAGCAGCTTCGGGTGGCTTCTTGGGGGGGAGCTGTTTTTT.

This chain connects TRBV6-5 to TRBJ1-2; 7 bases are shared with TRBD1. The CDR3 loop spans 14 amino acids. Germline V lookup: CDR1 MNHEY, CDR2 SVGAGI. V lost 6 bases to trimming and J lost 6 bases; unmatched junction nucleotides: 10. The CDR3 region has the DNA TGTGCCAGCAGCGCCGTCGGGGACAGAGATGGCTACACCTTC. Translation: CASSAVGDRDGYTF.

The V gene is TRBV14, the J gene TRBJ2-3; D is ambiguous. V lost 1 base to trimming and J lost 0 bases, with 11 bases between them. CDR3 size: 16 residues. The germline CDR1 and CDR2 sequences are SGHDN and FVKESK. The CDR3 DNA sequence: TGTGCCAGCAGCCAAGCGGCATCGGGTAGCACAGATACGCAGTATTTT. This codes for CASSQAASGSTDTQYF.

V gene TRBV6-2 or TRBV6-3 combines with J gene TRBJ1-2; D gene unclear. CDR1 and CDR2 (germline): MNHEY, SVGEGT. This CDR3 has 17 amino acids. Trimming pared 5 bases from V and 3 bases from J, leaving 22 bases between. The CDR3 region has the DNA TGTGCCAGCAGTCTACGACTACTTAGTCAAGGCGACTATGGCTACACCTTC. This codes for CASSLRLLSQGDYGYTF.

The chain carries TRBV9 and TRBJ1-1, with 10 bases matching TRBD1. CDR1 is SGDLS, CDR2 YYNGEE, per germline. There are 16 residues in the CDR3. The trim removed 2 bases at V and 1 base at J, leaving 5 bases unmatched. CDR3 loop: CASSVPGQGRNTEAFF. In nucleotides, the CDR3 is TGTGCCAGCAGCGTCCCGGGACAGGGGAGGAACACTGAAGCTTTCTTT.

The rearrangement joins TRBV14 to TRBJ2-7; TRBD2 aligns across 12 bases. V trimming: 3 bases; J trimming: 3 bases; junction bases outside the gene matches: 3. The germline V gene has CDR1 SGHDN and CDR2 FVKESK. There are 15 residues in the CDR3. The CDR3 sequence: CASSQGLAGHYEQYV. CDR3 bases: TGTGCCAGCAGCCAGGGACTAGCGGGCCACTACGAGCAGTACGTC.